Following are 22 T cell receptor beta chains from one sample sequenced in a study of tumor T cells in aggressive B-cell lymphoma. The assay was immunoSEQ multiplex PCR, and TCRdb's table has in-frame clones only and misses some. The sample lists approximately 11,000 clones, 89% occurring once. Sequenced material: tumor tissue. All receptors come from an adult with diffuse large B cell lymphoma.

The CDR3 nucleotides read TGTGCCAGTACCACATCCGGGGGGGCGAATATCTACAATGAGCAGTTCTTC. Translation gives CASTTSGGANIYNEQFF. The genes are TRBV19 and TRBJ2-1; 8 bases are shared with TRBD2. Germline assignment: CDR1 LNHDA and CDR2 SQIVND (reference sequence). With V trimmed by 7 bases and J by 3 bases, 14 bases remained unmatched. CDR3 size: 17 residues. Using reference TRBV19 and TRBJ2-1 for the parts outside the CDR3, the full variable domain is DGGITQSPKYLFRKEGQNVTLSCEQNLNHDAMYWYRQDPGQGLRLIYYSQIVNDFQKGDIAEGYSVSREKKESFPLTVTSAQKNPTAFYLCASTTSGGANIYNEQFFGPGTRLTVL.

The chain links TRBV6-1 to TRBJ2-1; 8 nucleotides align to TRBD1. The germline gives CDR1 MNHNS, CDR2 SASEGT. With 8 bases clipped from V and 11 bases from J, the junction kept 8 bases outside the gene matches. This CDR3 comprises 12 residues. The CDR3 DNA follows: TGTGCCAGCGGGCAGGGGGCCCGCCAGCAGTTCTTC. Translating gives CASGQGARQQFF.

In this sample, this clone turned up once. The V call is TRBV25-1, the J call TRBJ2-1, with TRBD2 matching over 10 bases. Germline assignment: CDR1 MGHDK and CDR2 SYGVNS. After removal of 6 bases from V and 10 bases from J, the junction contained 12 bases not matched to a gene. This CDR3 region has 15 residues. CDR3 bases: TGTGCCAGCAGCAACGCCGCTAGCGGGAGACGCGAGCAGTTCTTC. Translating gives CASSNAASGRREQFF.

For this clone: One junction end does not reproduce the germline sequence, and a read error may be involved. Other DNA sequences in the same sample also yield this CDR3. The chain joins TRBV19 to TRBJ2-1, with D possibly matching TRBD2 (5 bases). There are 14 residues in the CDR3. CDR1 is LNHDA and CDR2 is SQIVND in the germline V gene (reference sequence). The CDR3: CASSIVSSGNEQFF. DNA of the CDR3: TGTGCCAGTAGTATTGTATCCAGCGGCAATGAACAGTTCTTC.

J is TRBJ2-5 and V is TRBV4-2, with D possibly matching TRBD2 (6 bases). The CDR3 length is 15 residues. Germline V CDR1 and CDR2: LGHNA, YNFKEQ. Trimming cost V 0 bases and J 4 bases, with 12 bases left between them. This CDR3 reads CASSQEAGSGETQYF. CDR3 DNA sequence: TGTGCCAGCAGCCAAGAGGCGGGATCGGGAGAGACCCAGTACTTC.

The V gene is TRBV27, the J gene TRBJ1-6; 7 positions match TRBD1. The CDR3 sequence is 12 residues long. Germline loops: CDR1 MNHEY, CDR2 SMNVEV (reference sequence). J gave up 10 bases and V 6 bases, and 3 bases lay outside the gene matches. CDR3 sequence: CASSDRDSPLHF. DNA for the CDR3: TGTGCCAGCAGCGACAGGGACTCACCCCTCCACTTT.

V and J are TRBV11-3 and TRBJ2-1; the match to TRBD2 covers 7 bases. Germline V gives CDR1 SGHNT, CDR2 YENEEA. This CDR3 comprises 13 residues. Trimming took 5 bases from V and 5 from J; bases not matched to a gene: 3. CDR3 DNA: TGTGCCAGCAGCAGTCTAGCGGACAATGAGCAGTTCTTC. It is translated as CASSSLADNEQFF.

V is TRBV7-9 and J is TRBJ2-7; tentatively, D is TRBD1 (6 bases). With 5 bases removed from V and 9 bases from J, the gap between germline ends came to 20 bases. Germline loops: CDR1 SEHNR, CDR2 FQNEAQ (reference sequence). This CDR3 spans 14 amino acids. CDR3 sequence (DNA): TGTGCCAGCAGCCACCGGGACATACTACGAGGGCAGTACTTC. Translating it yields CASSHRDILRGQYF.

V is TRBV28 and J is TRBJ2-1; tentative D call: TRBD1 (5 bases). Germline-derived CDR1 and CDR2 are MDHEN and SYDVKM. Trimming left V 2 bases short and J 12 bases short, with 23 bases between. The CDR3 is 16 residues long. The CDR3 loop is CASSLPHLQGVVGQFF. The CDR3 region has the DNA TGTGCCAGCAGTTTACCTCACCTCCAGGGTGTGGTTGGGCAGTTCTTC.

The chain carries TRBV27 and TRBJ2-1; the match to TRBD2 covers 11 bases. The germline gives CDR1 MNHEY, CDR2 SMNVEV (reference sequence). V lost 2 bases and J lost 4; bases outside the gene matches: 4. The CDR3 consists of 16 residues. CDR3 amino acids: CASSLGGLAEYNEQFF. In nucleotides, the CDR3 is TGTGCCAGCAGTTTAGGGGGACTAGCGGAGTACAATGAGCAGTTCTTC.

This clone was seen once. V is TRBV5-4 and J is TRBJ2-2, with 11 positions matching TRBD2. The CDR3 runs to 16 residues. CDR1 is SGHNT, CDR2 YYREEE, per germline (reference sequence). Trimming removed 4 bases from V and 3 bases from J; junction bases left unmatched: 5. The DNA of the CDR3 is TGTGCCAGCAGCGGGACTAGCGGATCGTACACCGGGGAGCTGTTTTTT. As protein: CASSGTSGSYTGELFF.

This clone was observed once. This chain connects TRBV4-2 to TRBJ2-3; unclear D gene. The V gene lost 1 base and the J gene lost 0 bases, with 17 bases spanning the gap. The CDR3 loop spans 18 amino acids. Germline values: CDR1 LGHNA, CDR2 YNFKEQ. The CDR3 coding sequence is TGTGCCAGCAGCCAAGTTGTTTTCGGCGGATCTAGCACAGATACGCAGTATTTT. This translates into CASSQVVFGGSSTDTQYF.

In the case of this clone: This sample also contains other DNA sequences that code for the same CDR3. J is TRBJ2-1 and V is TRBV18; 12 bases match TRBD1. The CDR3 is made up of 14 amino acids. Germline V gene lookup returns CDR1 KGHSH and CDR2 LQKENI. Trimming at V came to 3 bases and at J to 8 bases, leaving 2 bases not matched to a gene. The CDR3 DNA reads as TGTGCCAGCTCACCGGGACAGGGGGCCGATGAGCAGTTCTTC. It is translated as CASSPGQGADEQFF. The variable domain in full, with the rest retrieved from reference TRBV18 and TRBJ2-1, is NAGVMQNPRHLVRRRGQEARLRCSPMKGHSHVYWYRQLPEEGLKFMVYLQKENIIDESGMPKERFSAEFPKEGPSILRIQQVVRGDSAAYFCASSPGQGADEQFFGPGTRLTVL.

V gene TRBV7-9 combines with J gene TRBJ2-2, with D hard to call. Germline CDR1 SEHNR, CDR2 FQNEAQ (reference sequence). This CDR3 comprises 13 residues. Trimming removed 7 bases from V and 2 bases from J, with 8 bases in between. CDR3 in DNA: TGTGCCAGCAAGACTTCTAACACCGGGGAGCTGTTTTTT. Amino acid sequence: CASKTSNTGELFF.

The chain recombines TRBV7-8 with TRBJ1-2, with TRBD1 identical over 10 bases. CDR1 is SGHVS, CDR2 FQNEAQ, per germline. Unmatched junction bases numbered 4, after V lost 1 base and J lost 8 bases. The CDR3 loop spans 14 amino acids. The CDR3 region is CASSLEPGQGGYTF. CDR3 sequence (DNA): TGTGCCAGCAGCTTAGAGCCGGGACAGGGGGGCTACACCTTC.

This chain connects TRBV9 to TRBJ2-3; 8 bases align to TRBD2. CDR3 size: 14 residues. V lost 5 bases, J lost 2 bases, and 4 bases stayed unmatched. CDR1 and CDR2 (germline): SGDLS, YYNGEE. CDR3: CASRVLAATDTQYF. In DNA form, the CDR3 reads TGTGCCAGCAGAGTACTAGCGGCCACAGATACGCAGTATTTT.

This clone is a singleton in its sample. This chain links TRBV4-1 with TRBJ1-1; 9 bases match TRBD1. The junction had 5 bases not matched to a gene; V was cut back by 2 bases and J by 10 bases. The CDR3 consists of 13 residues. Germline V lookup: CDR1 MGHRA, CDR2 YSYEKL. The CDR3 region is CASSQQTGGGAFF. The CDR3 nucleotides read TGCGCCAGCAGCCAACAGACAGGGGGAGGAGCTTTCTTT.

The chain couples TRBV5-6 to TRBJ2-3; 15 bases are shared with TRBD2. V gave up 1 base and J gave up 7 bases; unmatched junction bases: 4. The length of the CDR3 is 16 residues. Germline CDR1 and CDR2: SGHDT and YYEEEE. Here the CDR3 DNA reads TGTGCCAGCAGCTTGCGGACTAGCGGGAGGGTGAATACGCAGTATTTT. It encodes CASSLRTSGRVNTQYF.

The chain links TRBV5-1 to TRBJ1-2; the D gene is possibly TRBD1 (6 bases). The length of the CDR3 is 13 residues. CDR1 and CDR2 (germline): SGHRS, YFSETQ. Trimming removed 5 bases at V and 2 bases at J, with 10 bases between. The CDR3 DNA is TGCGCCAGCAGTCCCCAGGGGAACTATGGCTACACCTTC. Protein product: CASSPQGNYGYTF.

This chain connects TRBV5-1 to TRBJ1-1; weak D call: TRBD1 (6 bases). The CDR3 length is 15 residues. The germline V gene encodes CDR1 SGHRS and CDR2 YFSETQ. V was shortened by 4 bases and J by 0 bases, with 13 bases between the two germline ends. The CDR3 region has the DNA TGCGCCAGCAGCCGATACAGGGACATGAACACTGAAGCTTTCTTT. It yields the protein CASSRYRDMNTEAFF.

The chain uses TRBV4-1 and TRBJ2-1, with TRBD2 matching 12 bases. Germline trimming cut 4 bases from V and 4 bases from J; bases unmatched to any gene: 2. The CDR3 extends over 15 amino acids. CDR1 MGHRA and CDR2 YSYEKL come from the germline V gene. The CDR3 nucleotides are TGCGCCAGCAGCCTGGGACTAGCGGGTTACAATGAGCAGTTCTTC. It translates to CASSLGLAGYNEQFF.

The CDR3: CASSGFTGGGNTGELFF. CDR3 coding DNA: TGTGCCAGCAGCGGTTTTACAGGGGGCGGAAACACCGGGGAGCTGTTTTTT. The rearrangement links TRBV9 to TRBJ2-2, with 9 bases aligning to TRBD1. Germline trimming cut 3 bases from V and 2 bases from J; bases unmatched to any gene: 8. The CDR3 sequence is 17 residues long. Germline V gene sequence: CDR1 SGDLS, CDR2 YYNGEE.